The TCR beta chain described here comes from a study of cytomegalovirus exposure and HLA in healthy donors. The study, taken as a whole, reports: Within the 120 or so validation repertoires, first-cohort TCR clusters tended to co-occur, according to a later analysis.

It was the approximately 120-subject validation cohort, separate from the roughly 700-subject first cohort, to which the donors belonged. Assay used: immunoSEQ multiplex PCR; TCRdb lists only in-frame clones, some missing. This sample yields 200,000 or so clones, of which approximately 88% are seen a single time; less than 8.5% belongs to the top ten. This clone was seen only a few times. The antigen remains unidentified. The CDR3 covers 15 residues. Per the germline V gene, CDR1 is LNHNV and CDR2 is YYDKDF (reference sequence). V shed 0 bases, J shed 6 bases, and the junction held 5 bases outside the gene matches.

This clonotype originated in a man aged 18 to 29 in good health and CMV-seropositive. Material: PBMCs. This chain connects TRBV15 to TRBJ2-7, with 10 bases matching TRBD1. The CDR3 sequence is CATSRETGQGREQYF. CDR3 nucleotides: TGTGCCACCAGCAGAGAAACGGGACAGGGGCGCGAGCAGTACTTC.